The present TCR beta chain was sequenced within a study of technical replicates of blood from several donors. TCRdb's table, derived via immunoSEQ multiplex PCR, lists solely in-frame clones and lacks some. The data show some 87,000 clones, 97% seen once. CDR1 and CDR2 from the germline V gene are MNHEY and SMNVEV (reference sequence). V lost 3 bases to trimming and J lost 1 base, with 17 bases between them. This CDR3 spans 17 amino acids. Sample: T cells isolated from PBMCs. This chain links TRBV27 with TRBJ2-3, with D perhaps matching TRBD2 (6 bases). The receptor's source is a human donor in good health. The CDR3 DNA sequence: TGTGCCAGCAGTTTTATTTGGGGGGATGAGGGCACAGATACGCAGTATTTT. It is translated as CASSFIWGDEGTDTQYF.